The present entry profiles one T cell receptor beta chain with its context. Original processing notes: Amplifying reference gene primers gave estimates of nucleated cell counts. Sequenced by immunoSEQ multiplex PCR; TCRdb stores in-frame clones only, minus some. The DNA was the basis for D and trimming; V, J and clone size are from that table. The data show approximately 340,000 clones, roughly 90% seen once. The entry originates in a study of blood T cell repertoires in COVID-19. As for the study in general: PBMCs, B-cell-depleted T cells, or T cells were the source of the cDNA or gDNA that made up the material.

In terms of age and location, participants ranged from about 18 to 90 years and lived in about 25 US areas. Cohorts were based on clinical histories the participants reported. What was sequenced was PBMCs or T cells enriched from blood (not recorded which). This receptor was obtained from a woman between 40 and 50 years old who had been exposed to COVID-19.

CDR3 coding DNA: TGTGCCAGCAGCGTAGGGACAGGGAACTACGAGCAGTACTTC. Its translation: CASSVGTGNYEQYF. V and J are TRBV9 and TRBJ2-7; 8 bases fit TRBD1. V trimming: 0 bases; J trimming: 3 bases; junction bases outside the gene matches: 2. Germline CDR1 and CDR2: SGDLS and YYNGEE. The CDR3 length is 14 residues.